This record concerns one T cell receptor beta chain sequence. The sample is drawn from a study of CD39 and CD103 CD8 tumor-infiltrating T cells. The germline V gene has CDR1 MNHEY and CDR2 SMNVEV (reference sequence). V dropped 6 bases and J dropped 5 bases, with 14 bases sitting between them. The CDR3 runs to 14 residues. Measured with immunoSEQ multiplex PCR; TCRdb has only the in-frame clones, and not every one. Of about 3,000 clones listed, 80% to 90% are singletons. Sequencing input: CD39- CD103- CD8+ T cells sorted from the tumor. Subset of the sample: CD103-CD39- double-negative CD45RA- CD8 T cells. The chain recombines TRBV27 with TRBJ1-5, with a tentative D call TRBD1 (5 bases). The TCR sequence derives from a human donor with head and neck squamous cell carcinoma. The chain's CDR3 is CASSVGGEYQPQHF. Written as DNA, the CDR3 is TGTGCCAGCAGCGTGGGGGGGGAGTATCAGCCCCAGCATTTT.